Below, one T cell receptor beta chain is given with its context. No antigen is known for it. V trimming: 3 bases; J trimming: 4 bases; junction bases outside the gene matches: 6. This CDR3 has 16 residues. Germline V lookup: CDR1 MNHEY, CDR2 SMNVEV (reference sequence). This sample was included in a study of shared clonotypes between healthy human individuals. General study findings and limits: A reduction in generation probabilities was seen for non-shared clonotypes relative to those shared by all four donors.

CD45RO-negative, CCR7-selected cells formed the naive CD8 fraction, which excluded terminally differentiated effector memory CD45RA+ cells. Every immunoSEQ plate was one replicate of a subset's evenly spread DNA. The method was immunoSEQ multiplex PCR; TCRdb's version includes in-frame clones alone and lacks a portion of them. This sample has some 2.1 million clones, with around 93% found just once. The receptor's source is a man in his late teens or twenties in good health. Some clones in this sample may be carry-over from other donors' samples. What was sequenced was naive CD8+ T cells from PBMCs. The V and J genes are TRBV27 and TRBJ2-2; 9 bases are a match to TRBD2. The CDR3 DNA is TGTGCCAGCAGTTTTTTAGCGGGAGCGGTCACCGGGGAGCTGTTTTTT. Protein product: CASSFLAGAVTGELFF.